This T cell receptor (beta chain) was captured in a study of T cell responses to AZD1222 COVID-19 vaccine. General study findings and limits: The CD4 TCRs associated with vaccination extended across spike and predominated at 160-218 and 743-854.

This clone has just one count. No antigen is known for it. There are 14 residues in the CDR3. Trimming stripped 4 bases from V and 0 bases from J, with 7 bases between. The germline gives CDR1 SGHDN, CDR2 FVKESK. TCRdb's table, derived via immunoSEQ multiplex PCR, lists solely in-frame clones and lacks some. Among 140,000 or so clones listed, 85% to 90% were seen once. The sequencing used peripheral blood, collected 28 days after the second AZD1222 dose. The origin of this receptor is an adult who received the AZD1222 COVID-19 vaccine. The chain recombines TRBV14 with TRBJ2-1; D gene uncertain. The CDR3 here is CASSLLSSYNEQFF. CDR3 DNA: TGTGCCAGCAGCCTCCTGAGCTCCTACAATGAGCAGTTCTTC.